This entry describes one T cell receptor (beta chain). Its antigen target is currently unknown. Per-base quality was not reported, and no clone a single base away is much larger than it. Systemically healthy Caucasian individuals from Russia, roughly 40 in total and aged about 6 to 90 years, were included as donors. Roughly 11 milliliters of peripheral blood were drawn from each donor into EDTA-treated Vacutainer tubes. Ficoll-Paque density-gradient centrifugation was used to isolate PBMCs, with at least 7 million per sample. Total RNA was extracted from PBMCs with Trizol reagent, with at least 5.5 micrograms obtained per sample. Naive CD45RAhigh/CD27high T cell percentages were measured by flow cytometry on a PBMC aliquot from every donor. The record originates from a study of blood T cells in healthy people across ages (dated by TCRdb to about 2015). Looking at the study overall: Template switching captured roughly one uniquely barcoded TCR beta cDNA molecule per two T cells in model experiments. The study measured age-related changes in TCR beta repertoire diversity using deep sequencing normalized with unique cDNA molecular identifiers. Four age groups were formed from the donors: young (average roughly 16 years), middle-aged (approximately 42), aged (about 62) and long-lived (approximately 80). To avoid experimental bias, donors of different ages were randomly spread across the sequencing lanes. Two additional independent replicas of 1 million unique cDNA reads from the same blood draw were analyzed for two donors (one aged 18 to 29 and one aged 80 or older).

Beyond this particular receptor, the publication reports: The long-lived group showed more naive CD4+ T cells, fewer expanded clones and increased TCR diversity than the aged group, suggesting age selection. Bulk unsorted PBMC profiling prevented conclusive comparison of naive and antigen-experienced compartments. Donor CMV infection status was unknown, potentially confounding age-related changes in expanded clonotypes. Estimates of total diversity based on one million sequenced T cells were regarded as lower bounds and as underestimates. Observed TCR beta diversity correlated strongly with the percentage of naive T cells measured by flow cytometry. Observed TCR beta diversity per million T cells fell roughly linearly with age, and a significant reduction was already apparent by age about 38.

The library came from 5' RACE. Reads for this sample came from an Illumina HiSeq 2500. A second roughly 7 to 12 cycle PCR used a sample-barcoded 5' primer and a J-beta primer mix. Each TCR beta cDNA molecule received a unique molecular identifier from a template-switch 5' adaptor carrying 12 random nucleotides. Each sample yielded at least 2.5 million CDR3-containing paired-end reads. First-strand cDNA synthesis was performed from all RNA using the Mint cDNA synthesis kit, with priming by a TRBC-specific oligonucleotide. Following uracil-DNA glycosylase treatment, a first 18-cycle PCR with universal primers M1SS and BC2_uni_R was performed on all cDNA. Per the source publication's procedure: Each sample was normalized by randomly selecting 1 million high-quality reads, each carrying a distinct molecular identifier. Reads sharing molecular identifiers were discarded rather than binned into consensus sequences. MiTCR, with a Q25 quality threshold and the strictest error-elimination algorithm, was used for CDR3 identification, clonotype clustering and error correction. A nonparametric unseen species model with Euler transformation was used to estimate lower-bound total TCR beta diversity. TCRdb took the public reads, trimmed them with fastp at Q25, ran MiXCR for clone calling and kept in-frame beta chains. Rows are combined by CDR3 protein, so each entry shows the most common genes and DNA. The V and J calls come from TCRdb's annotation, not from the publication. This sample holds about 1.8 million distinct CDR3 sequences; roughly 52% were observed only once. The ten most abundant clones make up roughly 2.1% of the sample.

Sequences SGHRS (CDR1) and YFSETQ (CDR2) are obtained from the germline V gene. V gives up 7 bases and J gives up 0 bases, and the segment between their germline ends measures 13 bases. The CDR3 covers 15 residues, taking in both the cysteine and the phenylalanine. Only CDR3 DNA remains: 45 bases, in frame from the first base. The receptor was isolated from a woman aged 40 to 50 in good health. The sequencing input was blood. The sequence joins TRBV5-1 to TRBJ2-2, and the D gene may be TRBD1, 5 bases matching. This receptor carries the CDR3 CASSDNPSNTGELFF. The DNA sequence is TGCGCCAGCTCGGACAACCCGTCGAACACCGGGGAGCTGTTTTTT.